These T cell receptor beta chains were read from a single sample in a study of blood T cell repertoires in COVID-19. Sequenced by immunoSEQ multiplex PCR; TCRdb stores in-frame clones only, minus some. The table shows about 140,000 clones, with about 87% occurring only once. Sequenced sample: peripheral blood. The source is a human donor with COVID-19, enrolled during active disease. The donor label of this sample is uncertain. Both conserved end residues are part of each CDR3. D genes are given only for firm matches. Size values are once, few and many counts, or a class for expanded clones, and some rows have none.

>.|.|TRBV6-2/TRBV6-3|TRBJ2-2
TGTGCCAGCAGTTACGGTAGGAACACCGGGGAGCTGTTTTTT
CASSYGRNTGELFF
>.|.|TRBV12-3/TRBV12-4|TRBJ2-3
TGTGCCAGCGGTTATAATGCAGATACGCAGTATTTT
CASGYNADTQYF
>TRBD1|.|TRBV10-2|TRBJ1-6
TGCGCCAGCAGTGAGTCTCTACAGGGGAATTCACCCCTCCACTTT
CASSESLQGNSPLHF
>TRBD1|once|TRBV5-1|TRBJ1-2
TGCGCCAGCAGCGTAGGGACAGACTATGGCTACACCTTC
CASSVGTDYGYTF
>TRBD2|.|TRBV7-6|TRBJ2-1
TGTGCCAGCAGCTTAGGGGGACTAGCGGGGGTGAATGAGCAGTTCTTC
CASSLGGLAGVNEQFF
>.|.|TRBV29-1|TRBJ2-5
TGCAGCGTTGCTCAGTCAGAGACCCAGTACTTC
CSVAQSETQYF
>.|.|TRBV7-9|TRBJ1-6
TGTGCCAGCAGCTTAGGCCCAGGTTCAAATTCACCCCTCCACTTT
CASSLGPGSNSPLHF
>.|.|TRBV15|TRBJ1-5
TGTGCCACCAGCAGAGATTTCGGAGCCCGGGGTACTCAGCCCCAGCATTTT
CATSRDFGARGTQPQHF
>TRBD1|.|TRBV27|TRBJ2-1
TGTGCCAGCACTCCTCTCGGACAGGGGGCATATGAGCAGTTCTTC
CASTPLGQGAYEQFF
>TRBD1|.|TRBV5-1|TRBJ1-1
TGCGCCAGCAGCTGGGGGGCCGGACAGGGGGCCACTGAAGCTTTCTTT
CASSWGAGQGATEAFF
>.|.|TRBV7-9|TRBJ1-2
TGTGCCAGCAGCTTAGCGCAATCGAGGGACTACACCTTC
CASSLAQSRDYTF
>.|.|TRBV3-1/TRBV3-2|TRBJ2-5
TGTGCCAGCAGCCAAGATGTGAGGAGCCAAGAGACCCAGTACTTC
CASSQDVRSQETQYF
>.|.|TRBV2|TRBJ2-1
TGTGCCAGCTCCCGCCTCGCCCAGGGGAGTAATGGGCAGTTCTTC
CASSRLAQGSNGQFF
>.|once|TRBV29-1|TRBJ1-2
TGCAGCGTTGAGCGGGGTAATGGCTACACCTTC
CSVERGNGYTF
>TRBD1|.|TRBV7-9|TRBJ2-7
TGTGCCAGCAGCTTACCCCCTGGGACAGGGAACTACGAGCAGTACTTC
CASSLPPGTGNYEQYF
>.|.|TRBV6-5|TRBJ1-1
TGTGCCAGCAGTTACGACATTTCCCAGGTGAACACTGAAGCTTTCTTT
CASSYDISQVNTEAFF
>TRBD1|.|TRBV6-6|TRBJ1-3
TGTGCCAGCAGGGAGACAGGGGACGGAAACACCATATATTTT
CASRETGDGNTIYF
>.|.|TRBV18|TRBJ1-1
TGTGCCAGCTCACCGGGAGGGGGGCCCAACACTGAAGCTTTCTTT
CASSPGGGPNTEAFF
>.|.|TRBV5-6|TRBJ2-7
TGTGCCAGCAGCTTAGGGACACAAGAATACGAGCAGTACTTC
CASSLGTQEYEQYF
>.|.|TRBV7-9|TRBJ1-3
TGTGCCAGCAGCTTAGGTGCGGAGGGAAACACCATATATTTT
CASSLGAEGNTIYF
>TRBD2|many|TRBV2|TRBJ2-7
TGTGCCAGCAGCTTAGCGGGGGGGCCTTACGAGCAGTACTTC
CASSLAGGPYEQYF
>TRBD1|.|TRBV2|TRBJ2-3
TGTGCCAGCCAGAGACAGGGTTCAACAGATACGCAGTATTTT
CASQRQGSTDTQYF
>.|.|TRBV18|TRBJ2-1
TGTGCCAGCTCACCACCACGCGGCGCGGGTCTTGAGAATGAGCAGTTCTTC
CASSPPRGAGLENEQFF
>TRBD1|.|TRBV5-1|TRBJ2-1
TGCGCCAGCAGCTGGGTTGTCGGGACAGGTACTTACAATGAGCAGTTCTTC
CASSWVVGTGTYNEQFF
>.|.|TRBV6-1|TRBJ1-2
TGTGCCAGCAGTGAATATCTCAGAAACCATGGCTACACCTTC
CASSEYLRNHGYTF
>TRBD2|.|TRBV11-2|TRBJ2-1
TGTGCCAGCAGCCCCCCGGGGATAGCGGGGGGAAGGAATGAGCAGTTCTTC
CASSPPGIAGGRNEQFF
>TRBD1|.|TRBV30|TRBJ1-1
TGTGCCTGGACGACAGGGCTGAACACTGAAGCTTTCTTT
CAWTTGLNTEAFF
>.|once|TRBV5-1|TRBJ1-1
TGCGCCAGCAGCTTGGACCTAAACACTGAAGCTTTCTTT
CASSLDLNTEAFF
>TRBD1|.|TRBV25-1|TRBJ1-2
TGTGCCAGCAGTGACACGACAGGGCACACCAACTATGGCTACACCTTC
CASSDTTGHTNYGYTF